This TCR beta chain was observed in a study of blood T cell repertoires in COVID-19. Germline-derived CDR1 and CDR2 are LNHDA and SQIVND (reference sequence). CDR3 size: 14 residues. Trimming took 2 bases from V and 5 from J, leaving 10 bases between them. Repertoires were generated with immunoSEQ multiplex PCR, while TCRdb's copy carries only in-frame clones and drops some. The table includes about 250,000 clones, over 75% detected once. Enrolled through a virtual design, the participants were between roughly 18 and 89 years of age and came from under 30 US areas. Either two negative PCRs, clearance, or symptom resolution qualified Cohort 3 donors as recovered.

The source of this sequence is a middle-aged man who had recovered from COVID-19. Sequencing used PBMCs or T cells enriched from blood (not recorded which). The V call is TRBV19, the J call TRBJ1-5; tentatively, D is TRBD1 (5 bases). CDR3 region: CASSIRGTDQPQHF. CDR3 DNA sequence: TGTGCCAGTAGTATAAGGGGAACGGATCAGCCCCAGCATTTT. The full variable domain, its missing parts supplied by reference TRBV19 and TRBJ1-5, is DGGITQSPKYLFRKEGQNVTLSCEQNLNHDAMYWYRQDPGQGLRLIYYSQIVNDFQKGDIAEGYSVSREKKESFPLTVTSAQKNPTAFYLCASSIRGTDQPQHFGDGTRLSIL.